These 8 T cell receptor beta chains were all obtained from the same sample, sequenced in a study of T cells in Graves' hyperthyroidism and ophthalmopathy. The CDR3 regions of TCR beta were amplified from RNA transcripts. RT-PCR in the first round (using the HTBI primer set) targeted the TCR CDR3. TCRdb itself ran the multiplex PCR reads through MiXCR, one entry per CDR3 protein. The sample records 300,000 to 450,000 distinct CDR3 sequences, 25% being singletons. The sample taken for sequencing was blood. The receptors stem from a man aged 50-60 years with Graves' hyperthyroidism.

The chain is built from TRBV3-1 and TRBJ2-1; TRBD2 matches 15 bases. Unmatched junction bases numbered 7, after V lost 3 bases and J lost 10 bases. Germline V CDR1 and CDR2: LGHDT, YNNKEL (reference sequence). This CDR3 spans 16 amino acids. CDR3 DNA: TGTGCCAGCAGCCACGAAGGGACTAGCGGGAGGAGGGAGCAGTTCTTC. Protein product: CASSHEGTSGRREQFF.

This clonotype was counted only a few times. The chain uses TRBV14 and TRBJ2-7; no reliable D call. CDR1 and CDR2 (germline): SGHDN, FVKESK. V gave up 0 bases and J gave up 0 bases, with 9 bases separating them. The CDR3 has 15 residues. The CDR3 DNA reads TGTGCCAGCAGCCAAGAAACGGCCAGCTCCTACGAGCAGTACTTC. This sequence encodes CASSQETASSYEQYF.

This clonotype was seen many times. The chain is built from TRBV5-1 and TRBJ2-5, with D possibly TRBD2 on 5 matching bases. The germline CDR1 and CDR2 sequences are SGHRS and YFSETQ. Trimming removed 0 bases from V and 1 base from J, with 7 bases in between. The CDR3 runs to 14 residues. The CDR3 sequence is CASSLVGIQETQYF. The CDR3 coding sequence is TGCGCCAGCAGCTTGGTCGGGATCCAAGAGACCCAGTACTTC.

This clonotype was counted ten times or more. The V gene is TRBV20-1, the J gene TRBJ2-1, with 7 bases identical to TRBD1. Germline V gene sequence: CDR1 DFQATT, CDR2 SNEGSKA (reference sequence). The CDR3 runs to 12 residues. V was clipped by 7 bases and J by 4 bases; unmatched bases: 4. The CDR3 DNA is TGCAGTGTAGGGGACAGTTACAATGAGCAGTTCTTC. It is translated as CSVGDSYNEQFF.

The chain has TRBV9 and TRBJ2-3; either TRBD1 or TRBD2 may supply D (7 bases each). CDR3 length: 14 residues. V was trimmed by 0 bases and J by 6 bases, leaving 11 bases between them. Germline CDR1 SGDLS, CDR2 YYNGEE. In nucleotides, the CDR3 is TGTGCCAGCAGCGTAGCCCAGGGGGGGGATACGCAGTATTTT. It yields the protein CASSVAQGGDTQYF.

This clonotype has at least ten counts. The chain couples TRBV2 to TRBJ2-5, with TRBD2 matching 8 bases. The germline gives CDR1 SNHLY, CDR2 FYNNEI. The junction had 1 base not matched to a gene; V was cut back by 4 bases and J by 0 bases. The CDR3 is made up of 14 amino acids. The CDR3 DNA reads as TGTGCCAGCAGTGTACTAGCGGACCAAGAGACCCAGTACTTC. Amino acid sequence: CASSVLADQETQYF.

The CDR3 coding sequence is TGTGCCAGCAGCTCGACCGGAGGTACGCAGTATTTT. It translates to CASSSTGGTQYF. This chain joins TRBV11-2 and TRBJ2-3; D is perhaps TRBD2 (5 bases). The CDR3 length is 12 residues. V was cut by 4 bases and J by 8 bases, with 10 bases left in between. From germline, CDR1 is SGHAT and CDR2 FQNNGV.

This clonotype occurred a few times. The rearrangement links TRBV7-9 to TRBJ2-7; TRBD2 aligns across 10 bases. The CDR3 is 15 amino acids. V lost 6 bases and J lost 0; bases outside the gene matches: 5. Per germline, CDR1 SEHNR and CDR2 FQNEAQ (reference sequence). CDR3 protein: CASRRLAGNSYEQYF. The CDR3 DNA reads TGTGCCAGCAGGCGACTAGCGGGTAACTCCTACGAGCAGTACTTC. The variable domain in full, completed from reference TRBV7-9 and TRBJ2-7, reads DTGVSQNPRHKITKRGQNVTFRCDPISEHNRLYWYRQTLGQGPEFLTYFQNEAQLEKSRLLSDRFSAERPKGSFSTLEIQRTEQGDSAMYLCASRRLAGNSYEQYFGPGTRLTVT.